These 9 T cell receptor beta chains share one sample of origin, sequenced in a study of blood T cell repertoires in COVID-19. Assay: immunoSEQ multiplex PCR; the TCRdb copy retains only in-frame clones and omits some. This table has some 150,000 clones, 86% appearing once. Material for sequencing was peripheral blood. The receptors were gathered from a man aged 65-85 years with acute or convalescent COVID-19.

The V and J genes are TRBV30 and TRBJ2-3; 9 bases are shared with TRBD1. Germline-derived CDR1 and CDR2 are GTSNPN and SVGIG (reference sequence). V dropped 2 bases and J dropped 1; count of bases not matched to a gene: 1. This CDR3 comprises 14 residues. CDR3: CAWSRTGGTDTQYF. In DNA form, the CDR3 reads TGTGCCTGGAGTCGGACAGGGGGCACAGATACGCAGTATTTT.

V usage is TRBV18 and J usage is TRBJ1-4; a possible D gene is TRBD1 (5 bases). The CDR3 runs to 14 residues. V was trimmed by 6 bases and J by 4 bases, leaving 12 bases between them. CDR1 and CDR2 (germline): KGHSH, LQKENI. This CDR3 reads CASSPGLLNEKLFF. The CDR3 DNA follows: TGTGCCAGCTCGCCGGGACTCCTTAATGAAAAACTGTTTTTT.

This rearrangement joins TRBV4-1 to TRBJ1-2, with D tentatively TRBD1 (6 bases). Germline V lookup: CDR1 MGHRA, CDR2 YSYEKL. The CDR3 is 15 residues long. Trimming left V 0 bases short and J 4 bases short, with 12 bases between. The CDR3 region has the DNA TGCGCCAGCAGCCAAGAGGCAGGGGTAATCTATGGCTACACCTTC. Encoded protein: CASSQEAGVIYGYTF.

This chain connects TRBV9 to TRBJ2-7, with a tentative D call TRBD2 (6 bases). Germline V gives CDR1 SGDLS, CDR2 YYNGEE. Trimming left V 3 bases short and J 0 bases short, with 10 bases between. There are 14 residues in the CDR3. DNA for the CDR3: TGTGCCAGCAGCGCCCGGGAGCCCTCCTACGAGCAGTACTTC. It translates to CASSAREPSYEQYF.

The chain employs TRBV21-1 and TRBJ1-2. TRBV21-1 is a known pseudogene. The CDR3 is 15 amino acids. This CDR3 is CASSKEWDCNYGYTF. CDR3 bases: TGTGCCAGCAGCAAAGAGTGGGACTGCAACTATGGCTACACCTTC.

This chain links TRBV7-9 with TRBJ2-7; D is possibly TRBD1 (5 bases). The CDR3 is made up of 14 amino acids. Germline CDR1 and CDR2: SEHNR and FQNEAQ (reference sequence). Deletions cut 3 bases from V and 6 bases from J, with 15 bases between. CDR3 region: CASSFDSTSLEQYF. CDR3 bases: TGTGCCAGCAGCTTTGACAGTACCTCCCTCGAGCAGTACTTC.

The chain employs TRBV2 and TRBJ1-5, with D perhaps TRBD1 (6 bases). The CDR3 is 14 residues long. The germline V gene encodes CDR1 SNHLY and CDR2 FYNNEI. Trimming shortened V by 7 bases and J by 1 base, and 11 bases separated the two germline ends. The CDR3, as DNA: TGTGCCAGCAAACGGGGGGCGAGCAATCAGCCCCAGCATTTT. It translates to CASKRGASNQPQHF.

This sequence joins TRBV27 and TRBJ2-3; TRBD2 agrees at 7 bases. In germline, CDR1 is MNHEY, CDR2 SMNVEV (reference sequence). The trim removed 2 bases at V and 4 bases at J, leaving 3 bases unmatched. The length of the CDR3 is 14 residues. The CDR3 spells CASSLGGGADTQYF. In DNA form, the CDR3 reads TGTGCCAGCAGTTTAGGCGGGGGTGCAGATACGCAGTATTTT.

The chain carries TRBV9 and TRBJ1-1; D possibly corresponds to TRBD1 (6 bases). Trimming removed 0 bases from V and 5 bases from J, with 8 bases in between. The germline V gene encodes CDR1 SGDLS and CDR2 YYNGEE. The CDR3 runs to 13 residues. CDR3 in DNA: TGTGCCAGCAGCGTAGACCAGGGGACTGAAGCTTTCTTT. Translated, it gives CASSVDQGTEAFF.